The clone carrying this T cell receptor beta chain appeared a few times. The antigen remains unidentified. Researchers tagged individual cDNA molecules with unique molecular identifiers. TCRdb re-called the 5' RACE reads through MiXCR, storing one row per CDR3 protein. Of under 45,000 distinct CDR3 sequences listed, 6% to 8.5% are singletons. This entry is derived from a study of early T cells in non-severe SARS-CoV-2 infection. Study information: From unsorted whole blood, bulk RNA was sequenced, and the chains remained unpaired.

General study points: A preference for anti-spike CD8 responses marked VDJdb matching, which missed private and CD4 specificities.

V was pared by 7 bases and J by 7 bases, with 14 bases between. The CDR3 sequence is 13 residues long. CDR1 and CDR2 from the germline V gene are SGHRS and YFSETQ. This sample comprised whole blood, obtained at baseline. The TCR originated in an adult who was a healthcare worker with PCR-confirmed SARS-CoV-2 infection or an uninfected control (not recorded which). This chain uses TRBV5-1 with TRBJ2-2; D is uncertain. CDR3: CASRGTAGGELFF. The CDR3 nucleotides read TGCGCCAGCCGCGGTACTGCTGGCGGGGAGCTGTTTTTT.